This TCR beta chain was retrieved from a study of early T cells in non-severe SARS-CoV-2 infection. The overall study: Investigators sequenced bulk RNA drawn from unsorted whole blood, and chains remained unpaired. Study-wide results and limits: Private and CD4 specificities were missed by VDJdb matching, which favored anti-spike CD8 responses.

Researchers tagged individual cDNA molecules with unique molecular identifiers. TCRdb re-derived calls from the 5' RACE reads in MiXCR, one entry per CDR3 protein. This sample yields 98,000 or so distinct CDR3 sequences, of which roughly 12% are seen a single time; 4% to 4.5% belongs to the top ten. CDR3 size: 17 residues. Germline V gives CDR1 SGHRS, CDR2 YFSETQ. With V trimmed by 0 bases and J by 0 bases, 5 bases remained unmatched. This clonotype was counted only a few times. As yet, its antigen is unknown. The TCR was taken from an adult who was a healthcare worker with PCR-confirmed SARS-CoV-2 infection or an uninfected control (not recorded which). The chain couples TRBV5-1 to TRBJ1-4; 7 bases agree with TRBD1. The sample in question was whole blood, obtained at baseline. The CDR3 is CASSLADRAATNEKLFF. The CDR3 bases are TGCGCCAGCAGCTTGGCCGACAGGGCTGCAACTAATGAAAAACTGTTTTTT.